A selection of T cell receptor beta chains follows, all from one sample in a study of PD-L1 blockade in urothelial cancer. The assay was immunoSEQ multiplex PCR, and TCRdb's table has in-frame clones only and misses some. This table holds fewer than 40,000 clones, 80% to 95% found once. Specimen: PBMCs, collected around atezolizumab (anti-PD-L1) treatment. Receptors originate from a woman aged 60-75 years with urothelial cancer. The CDR3 runs from the conserved cysteine through the conserved F or W. Fields, in order: V gene, clone size, D gene, J gene, CDR3 protein, CDR3 DNA. The D gene is left open where the match is weak. Size tells how often a clone was seen (once, few, many) or the class of an expanded clone, and some rows leave it out.

TRBV6-1	.	.	TRBJ2-7	CASSAGRGYEQYF	TGTGCCAGCAGTGCAGGACGGGGCTACGAGCAGTACTTC
TRBV23-1	.	.	TRBJ2-7	CASSNGINPYEQYF	TGCGCCAGCAGTAACGGGATTAACCCCTACGAGCAGTACTTC
TRBV6-5	.	TRBD2	TRBJ2-3	CASGGGGVDTQYF	TGTGCCAGCGGCGGGGGAGGGGTAGATACGCAGTATTTT
TRBV2	.	TRBD2	TRBJ2-5	CASRGEETQYF	TGTGCCAGTCGGGGGGAGGAGACCCAGTACTTC
TRBV28	.	TRBD2	TRBJ2-2	CASSLGEGGYVVRGLAVDTGELFF	TGTGCCAGCAGTTTAGGTGAGGGAGGTTATGTAGTCCGGGGACTAGCGGTGGACACCGGGGAGCTGTTTTTT
TRBV2	.	.	TRBJ1-1	CASSAKGGNTEAFF	TGTGCCAGCAGCGCTAAAGGAGGCAACACTGAAGCTTTCTTT
TRBV6-5	.	.	TRBJ2-7	CASSYNRDYEQYF	TGTGCCAGCAGTTATAACCGGGACTACGAGCAGTACTTC
TRBV27	.	TRBD2	TRBJ2-3	CASSALAGGPSGGTDTQYF	TGTGCCAGCAGCGCTCTAGCGGGAGGGCCCTCAGGGGGCACAGATACGCAGTATTTT
TRBV4-1	.	TRBD2	TRBJ2-2	CASSQLSGMNTGELFF	TGCGCCAGCAGCCAGTTAAGCGGGATGAACACCGGGGAGCTGTTTTTT
TRBV23-1	few	.	TRBJ2-7	CASSQPKQALLSYEQYF	TGCGCCAGCAGTCAACCCAAACAGGCACTTCTCTCCTACGAGCAGTACTTC
TRBV28	.	.	TRBJ1-5	CASSLPPDGRDDQPQHF	TGTGCCAGCAGTCTACCACCGGACGGGAGGGACGATCAGCCCCAGCATTTT
TRBV6-5	.	.	TRBJ1-2	CASTPGYEYGYTF	TGTGCCAGCACTCCGGGATACGAGTATGGCTACACCTTC
TRBV6-6	.	.	TRBJ2-6	CASSYETGSGANVLTF	TGTGCCAGCAGTTACGAAACAGGGTCAGGGGCCAACGTCCTGACTTTC
TRBV10-2	.	.	TRBJ2-1	CASSDHIPSSYNEQFF	TGCGCCAGCAGTGACCATATACCGAGCTCCTACAATGAGCAGTTCTTC
TRBV27	.	.	TRBJ2-2	CASSLARLTGSNTGELFF	TGTGCCAGCAGTTTGGCCCGTCTTACGGGGTCTAACACCGGGGAGCTGTTTTTT
TRBV5-4	.	.	TRBJ2-2	CASSWAGTSTGELFF	TGTGCCAGCAGCTGGGCCGGGACATCCACCGGGGAGCTGTTTTTT
TRBV5-1	.	.	TRBJ1-1	CASSRNAGMPEAFF	TGCGCCAGCAGCCGGAATGCAGGGATGCCTGAAGCTTTCTTT
TRBV19	.	.	TRBJ2-1	CASSTGVRVNEQFF	TGTGCCAGTAGTACAGGGGTCAGGGTCAATGAGCAGTTCTTC
TRBV5-1	.	.	TRBJ2-1	CASRTSSYDEQFF	TGCGCCAGCAGGACCTCTAGTTATGATGAGCAGTTCTTC
TRBV4-1	.	.	TRBJ1-5	CASSPDPAIKRNQPQHF	TGCGCCAGCAGCCCAGATCCCGCTATAAAACGGAATCAGCCCCAGCATTTT
TRBV6-4	few	TRBD2	TRBJ2-3	CASSHEGGRAYTQYF	TGTGCCAGCAGCCACGAGGGCGGGAGGGCCTATACGCAGTATTTT
TRBV19	.	.	TRBJ1-5	CASSIGHQGNQPQHF	TGTGCCAGTAGTATTGGACACCAAGGCAATCAGCCCCAGCATTTT
TRBV21-1	.	.	TRBJ1-2	CASSKALTAMGARYGYTF	TGTGCCAGCAGCAAAGCGCTGACAGCAATGGGGGCCCGTTATGGCTACACCTTC
TRBV18	once	.	TRBJ2-1	CASSPGVAAANEQFF	TGTGCCAGCTCACCAGGGGTAGCGGCTGCCAATGAGCAGTTCTTC
TRBV28	.	.	TRBJ1-5	CASSFRVRTQHF	TGTGCCAGCAGTTTCAGGGTAAGGACCCAGCATTTT
TRBV6-5	.	TRBD1	TRBJ1-5	CASRSGTGENQPQHF	TGTGCCAGCAGATCCGGGACAGGGGAGAATCAGCCCCAGCATTTT
TRBV25-1	.	.	TRBJ2-7	CASSEGSGYSSYEQYF	TGTGCCAGCAGTGAGGGTAGCGGATACAGCTCCTACGAGCAGTACTTC
TRBV7-9	.	.	TRBJ2-5	CASSEPEGRGTQYF	TGTGCCAGCAGCGAGCCGGAGGGGCGAGGGACCCAGTACTTC
TRBV5-1	.	.	TRBJ1-1	CASSLAGGNTEAFF	TGCGCCAGCAGCTTGGCGGGGGGGAACACTGAAGCTTTCTTT
TRBV2	.	.	TRBJ1-4	CASSRRTLKLATNEKLFF	TGTGCCAGCAGTCGCCGGACACTAAAACTTGCAACTAATGAAAAACTGTTTTTT
TRBV6-1	.	.	TRBJ2-7	CASSETNSYEQYF	TGTGCCAGCTCGGAGACTAACTCCTACGAGCAGTACTTC
TRBV9	.	TRBD2	TRBJ2-1	CASSWTSGSGNNEQFF	TGTGCCAGCAGCTGGACTAGCGGGAGCGGAAACAATGAGCAGTTCTTC
TRBV25-1	.	TRBD2	TRBJ2-5	CASSDHGRAQETQYF	TGTGCCAGCAGTGATCACGGGAGGGCCCAAGAGACCCAGTACTTC
TRBV18	.	.	TRBJ1-1	CASSTRDGGTEAFF	TGTGCCAGCTCAACCCGGGACGGGGGAACTGAAGCTTTCTTT
TRBV2	.	.	TRBJ1-2	CASSVWQGYGYTF	TGTGCCAGCAGTGTATGGCAGGGCTATGGCTACACCTTC
TRBV30	.	TRBD2	TRBJ2-1	CAWSSSGSGRWGFF	TGTGCCTGGAGTAGCAGCGGGAGCGGGCGGTGGGGTTTCTTC
TRBV7-8	.	.	TRBJ2-5	CASSLPRVVAQETQYF	TGTGCCAGCAGCTTACCTCGGGTAGTGGCCCAAGAGACCCAGTACTTC
TRBV6-5	.	.	TRBJ2-1	CASSYGALRVYNEQFF	TGTGCCAGCAGCTACGGAGCATTACGGGTTTACAATGAGCAGTTCTTC
TRBV5-1	.	TRBD2	TRBJ2-1	CASTLTGLAPYNEQFF	TGCGCCAGCACCCTGACTGGACTAGCTCCCTACAATGAGCAGTTCTTC
TRBV5-4	few	.	TRBJ1-2	CASSLDMGYGYTF	TGTGCCAGCAGCCTTGACATGGGCTATGGCTACACCTTC
TRBV2	.	.	TRBJ2-7	CASSEASGVDSYEQYF	TGTGCCAGCAGTGAAGCCTCAGGGGTCGACTCCTACGAGCAGTACTTC
TRBV28	.	.	TRBJ2-4	CASSFYRERNIQYF	TGTGCCAGCAGTTTTTACCGGGAGAGGAACATTCAGTACTTC
TRBV27	.	TRBD2	TRBJ2-3	CASRPFERERGTDTQYF	TGTGCCAGCAGGCCCTTTGAGCGGGAGAGGGGCACAGATACGCAGTATTTT
TRBV28	.	TRBD2	TRBJ2-3	CASSVHGLAGITSTDTQYF	TGTGCCAGCAGTGTACACGGACTAGCGGGGATCACTAGCACAGATACGCAGTATTTT
TRBV5-1	.	TRBD1	TRBJ2-1	CASSSRQGAYNEQFF	TGCGCCAGCAGCTCTCGACAGGGAGCCTACAATGAGCAGTTCTTC
TRBV6-1	few	TRBD2	TRBJ2-1	CASSEARTSGNNEQFF	TGTGCCAGCAGTGAAGCTCGAACTAGCGGGAACAATGAGCAGTTCTTC
TRBV7-2	.	TRBD1	TRBJ1-3	CASSPQQGALGNTIYF	TGTGCCAGCAGCCCGCAGCAGGGGGCGCTGGGAAACACCATATATTTT
TRBV5-6	.	TRBD1	TRBJ1-3	CASNVQGPRVNTIYF	TGTGCCAGCAATGTACAGGGGCCCCGAGTAAACACCATATATTTT
TRBV11-2	.	TRBD2	TRBJ2-1	CASRPVSGRRINEQFF	TGTGCCAGCAGACCCGTTAGCGGGAGAAGGATAAATGAGCAGTTCTTC
TRBV18	.	TRBD2	TRBJ2-3	CASSPVLADSTDTQYF	TGTGCCAGCTCACCCGTACTAGCGGATAGCACAGATACGCAGTATTTT
TRBV6-5	.	TRBD2	TRBJ2-1	CASSTAGGFYNEQFF	TGTGCCAGCAGTACAGCGGGAGGCTTCTACAATGAGCAGTTCTTC
TRBV20-1	.	TRBD2	TRBJ2-7	CSARSGTVQYF	TGCAGTGCTCGTAGCGGGACTGTGCAGTACTTC
TRBV7-2	.	TRBD1	TRBJ2-7	CASSLNRGDEQYF	TGTGCCAGCAGCTTGAACAGGGGCGACGAGCAGTACTTC
TRBV5-1	few	TRBD2	TRBJ2-3	CASSLAGTSGRTDTQYF	TGCGCCAGCAGCTTGGCCGGGACTAGCGGGAGGACAGATACGCAGTATTTT
TRBV4-3	.	TRBD1	TRBJ1-6	CASSQGDRGNSPLHF	TGCGCCAGCAGCCAAGGGGACAGGGGTAATTCACCCCTCCACTTT